This TCR beta chain was sequenced during a study of beta chain features in type 1 diabetes. V shed 4 bases and J 3 bases; nucleotides not matched to a gene: 1. Germline CDR1 reads LGHNA; CDR2 reads YSLEER. This CDR3 spans 14 amino acids. Of the isolated RNA, all was reverse transcribed, and so the sequenced material was expressed TCRB transcripts. The data were produced by immunoSEQ multiplex PCR, yet TCRdb's version contains in-frame clones alone and is incomplete. The sample holds about 400,000 clones; 10% to 15% are singletons and the top ten take more than 0.015%. Sequencing used naive CD4+ T cells from blood. V usage is TRBV4-3 and J usage is TRBJ1-2; 11 bases fit TRBD1. This TCR was recovered from a man between 18 and 29 years old in good health. The CDR3 sequence is CASSPGQGDYGYTF. The DNA of the CDR3 is TGCGCCAGCAGCCCGGGACAGGGGGACTATGGCTACACCTTC.